The 2 T cell receptor beta chains below all came from one sample that was sequenced in a study of blood T cells in healthy people across ages. The second PCR ran about 6 to 12 cycles with a sample-barcoded 5' primer and J-beta primers. TCRdb independently ran MiXCR on the 5' RACE reads; one entry per CDR3 protein. Among fewer than 1.5 million distinct CDR3 sequences listed, roughly 45% were seen once. Source material: blood. Every receptor here comes from a woman aged 18-29 years in good health.

This clonotype appeared a single time. The chain couples TRBV18 to TRBJ2-1; 9 nucleotides match TRBD2. The trim removed 0 bases at V and 0 bases at J, leaving 3 bases unmatched. Germline assignment: CDR1 KGHSH and CDR2 LQKENI. The CDR3 is 17 amino acids. The CDR3 nucleotides read TGTGCCAGCTCACCACCTAGCGGGGGAAGCTCCTACAATGAGCAGTTCTTC. Its protein product is CASSPPSGGSSYNEQFF.

V and J are TRBV9 and TRBJ2-7, with 7 positions matching TRBD1. This CDR3 is 16 amino acids long. With 0 bases clipped from V and 1 base from J, the junction kept 7 bases outside the gene matches. Germline CDR1 reads SGDLS; CDR2 reads YYNGEE. CDR3 loop: CASSVVRDSLSYEQYF. For the CDR3, the DNA is TGTGCCAGCAGCGTAGTCCGGGACAGCCTATCCTACGAGCAGTACTTC.